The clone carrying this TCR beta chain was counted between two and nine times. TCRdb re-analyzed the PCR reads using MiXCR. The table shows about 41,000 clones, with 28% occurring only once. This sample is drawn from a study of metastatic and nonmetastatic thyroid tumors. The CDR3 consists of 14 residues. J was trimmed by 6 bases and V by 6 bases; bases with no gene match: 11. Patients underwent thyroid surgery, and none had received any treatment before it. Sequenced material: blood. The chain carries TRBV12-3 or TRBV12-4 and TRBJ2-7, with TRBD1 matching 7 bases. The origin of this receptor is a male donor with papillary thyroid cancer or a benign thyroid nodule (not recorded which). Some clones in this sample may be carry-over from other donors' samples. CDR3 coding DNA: TGTGCCAGCAGCCCTACAGGGGATTCCAGCGAGCAGTACTTC. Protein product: CASSPTGDSSEQYF.